The next 10 T cell receptor beta chains were all read from a single sample in a study of OX40 agonist ivuxolimab in advanced cancers. Some clones are missing from TCRdb's copy, which holds only in-frame ones; the method was immunoSEQ multiplex PCR. This table holds over 40,000 clones, more than 70% found once. This specimen consisted of CD4+ or CD8+ T cells sorted from blood, obtained in a trial of the OX40 agonist ivuxolimab. These receptors were taken from an adult with an advanced solid tumor such as melanoma, head and neck, liver or kidney cancer.

This clone was seen once. The chain employs TRBV7-9 and TRBJ2-7, with D possibly being TRBD1 (6 bases). Germline V lookup: CDR1 SEHNR, CDR2 FQNEAQ (reference sequence). The V and J ends lost 3 bases and 3 bases respectively, with 9 bases between them. The CDR3 is 13 amino acids. The CDR3 bases are TGTGCCAGCAGCTTGGGCAGGGGCTACGAGCAGTACTTC. The encoded protein is CASSLGRGYEQYF.

V gene TRBV4-1 combines with J gene TRBJ1-4; D remains unclear. The length of the CDR3 is 13 residues. Germline CDR1 MGHRA, CDR2 YSYEKL. The V gene lost 0 bases and the J gene lost 7 bases, with 6 bases spanning the gap. CDR3 nucleotides: TGCGCCAGCAGCCAAGAGGAGGGTGAAAAACTGTTTTTT. The encoded protein is CASSQEEGEKLFF.

The rearrangement uses TRBV5-1 and TRBJ2-7; 10 nucleotides line up with TRBD2. The length of the CDR3 is 15 residues. Looked up from germline, CDR1 is SGHRS and CDR2 is YFSETQ. V was clipped by 1 base and J by 6 bases; unmatched bases: 7. The CDR3 sequence: CASSLTGTSVIEQYF. The CDR3 bases are TGCGCCAGCAGCTTGACCGGGACTAGCGTAATCGAGCAGTACTTC.

The chain joins TRBV11-2 to TRBJ1-1; D ambiguous. The V gene's germline CDR1 is SGHAT and CDR2 FQNNGV. The germline V and J ends were trimmed by 2 bases and 0 bases, with 7 bases remaining between them. The CDR3 extends over 14 amino acids. CDR3 amino acids: CASSLSVVNTEAFF. The CDR3 nucleotides read TGTGCCAGCAGCTTATCGGTGGTGAACACTGAAGCTTTCTTT.

The chain carries TRBV23-1 and TRBJ2-6, with D uncertain. TRBV23-1 is known as an ORF, though its function is uncertain. Trimming left V 9 bases short and J 0 bases short, with 12 bases between. This CDR3 is built from 15 residues. The CDR3 nucleotides read TGCGCCAGACCCCCCCCCTCCTCTGGGGCCAACGTCCTGACTTTC. Protein: CARPPPSSGANVLTF.

The chain is built from TRBV27 and TRBJ1-3, with a possible D match to TRBD1 (5 bases). This CDR3 region has 16 residues. Trimming shortened V by 2 bases and J by 1 base, and 12 bases separated the two germline ends. The germline CDR1 and CDR2 sequences are MNHEY and SMNVEV (reference sequence). The CDR3 region has the DNA TGTGCCAGCAGTTTAGGCCCCGGGGGGTCTGGAAACACCATATATTTT. It encodes CASSLGPGGSGNTIYF.

The rearrangement links TRBV30 to TRBJ1-2; D uncertain. The CDR3 length is 13 residues. Germline V gene data show CDR1 as GTSNPN and CDR2 as SVGIG (reference sequence). V lost 1 base to trimming and J lost 4 bases, with 10 bases between them. CDR3 coding DNA: TGTGCCTGGAGTGCGGCAGCCACCTATGGCTACACCTTC. Protein sequence: CAWSAAATYGYTF. Variable domain in full (rest from reference TRBV30 and TRBJ1-2): SQTIHQWPATLVQPVGSPLSLECTVEGTSNPNLYWYRQAAGRGLQLLFYSVGIGQISSEVPQNLSASRPQDRQFILSSKKLLLSDSGFYLCAWSAAATYGYTFGSGTRLTVV.

The chain is built from TRBV5-4 and TRBJ2-4; TRBD2 might be the D (6 bases). Trimming took 1 base from V and 0 from J, leaving 14 bases between them. The CDR3 loop spans 17 amino acids. CDR1 is SGHNT, CDR2 YYREEE, per germline (reference sequence). The CDR3 sequence: CASSLNSGRLAKNIQYF. The CDR3 nucleotides are TGTGCCAGCAGCTTGAATAGCGGAAGATTAGCCAAAAACATTCAGTACTTC.

This sequence joins TRBV27 and TRBJ1-2; TRBD1 matches 8 bases. The ends lost 5 bases at V and 8 bases at J; junction bases unmatched: 10. The CDR3 extends over 14 amino acids. Germline CDR1 reads MNHEY; CDR2 reads SMNVEV (reference sequence). The CDR3 spells CASSRTGGLEGYTF. The CDR3 DNA is TGTGCCAGCAGTCGAACAGGGGGACTCGAAGGCTACACCTTC.

J is TRBJ2-3 and V is TRBV7-3, with 9 bases matching TRBD1. Trimming took 6 bases from V and 4 from J; bases not matched to a gene: 8. This CDR3 region has 15 residues. CDR1 is SGHTA and CDR2 is FQGTGA in the germline V gene. CDR3 bases: TGTGCCAGCAGTATGACAGGGGGTCGGGCAGATACGCAGTATTTT. As protein: CASSMTGGRADTQYF.